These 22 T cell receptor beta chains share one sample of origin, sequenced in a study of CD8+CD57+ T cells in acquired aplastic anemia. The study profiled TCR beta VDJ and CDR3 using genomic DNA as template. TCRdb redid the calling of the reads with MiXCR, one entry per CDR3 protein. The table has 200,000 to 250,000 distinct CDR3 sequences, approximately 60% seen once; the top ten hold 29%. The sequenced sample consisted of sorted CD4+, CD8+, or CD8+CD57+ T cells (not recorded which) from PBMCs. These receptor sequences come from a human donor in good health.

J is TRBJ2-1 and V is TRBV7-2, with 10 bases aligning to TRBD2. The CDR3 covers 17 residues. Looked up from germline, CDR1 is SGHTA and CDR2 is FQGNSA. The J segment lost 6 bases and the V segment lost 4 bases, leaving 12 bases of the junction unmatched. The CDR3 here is CASSSPPGLATGNEQFF. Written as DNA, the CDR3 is TGTGCCAGCAGCTCCCCGCCGGGACTAGCGACCGGCAATGAGCAGTTCTTC.

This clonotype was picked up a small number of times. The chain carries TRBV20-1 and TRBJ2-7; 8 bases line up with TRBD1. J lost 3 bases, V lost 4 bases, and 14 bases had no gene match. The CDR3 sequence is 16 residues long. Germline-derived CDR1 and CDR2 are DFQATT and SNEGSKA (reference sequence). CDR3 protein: CSATDMDRESYYEQYF. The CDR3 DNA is TGCAGTGCTACCGACATGGACAGGGAGAGCTACTACGAGCAGTACTTC.

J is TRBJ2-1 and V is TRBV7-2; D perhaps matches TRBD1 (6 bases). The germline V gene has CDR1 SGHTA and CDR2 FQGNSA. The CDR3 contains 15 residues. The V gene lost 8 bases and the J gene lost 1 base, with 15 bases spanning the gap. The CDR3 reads CASGNRDTSYNEQFF. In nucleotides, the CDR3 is TGTGCCAGCGGGAACCGGGACACATCCTACAATGAGCAGTTCTTC.

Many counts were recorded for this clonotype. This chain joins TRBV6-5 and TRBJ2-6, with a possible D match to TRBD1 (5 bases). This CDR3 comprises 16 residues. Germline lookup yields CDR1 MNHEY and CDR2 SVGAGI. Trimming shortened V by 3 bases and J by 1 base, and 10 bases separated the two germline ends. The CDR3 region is CASSYSPGSGANVLTF. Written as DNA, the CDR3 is TGTGCCAGCAGTTATTCCCCAGGGTCTGGGGCCAACGTCCTGACTTTC.

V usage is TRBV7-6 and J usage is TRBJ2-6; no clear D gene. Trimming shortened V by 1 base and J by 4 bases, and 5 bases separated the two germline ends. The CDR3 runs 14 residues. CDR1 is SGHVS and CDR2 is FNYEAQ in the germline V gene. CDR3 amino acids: CASSLGQGANVLTF. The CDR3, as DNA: TGTGCCAGCAGCTTAGGGCAGGGGGCCAACGTCCTGACTTTC.

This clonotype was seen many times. The CDR3 spells CASSPTGLAKNIQYF. In DNA, the CDR3 is TGTGCCAGCAGCCCAACAGGATTAGCCAAAAACATTCAGTACTTC. The gene calls are TRBV7-2 and TRBJ2-4, with TRBD1 as a possible D gene (5 bases). From germline, CDR1 is SGHTA and CDR2 FQGNSA. The CDR3 consists of 15 residues. V was trimmed by 5 bases and J by 0 bases, leaving 11 bases between them.

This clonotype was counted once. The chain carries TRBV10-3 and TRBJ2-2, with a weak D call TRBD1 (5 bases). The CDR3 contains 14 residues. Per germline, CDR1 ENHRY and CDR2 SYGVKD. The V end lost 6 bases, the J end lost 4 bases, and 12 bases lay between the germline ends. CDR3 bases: TGTGCCATCAGGGATGGGCAGGGCACCGGGGAGCTGTTTTTT. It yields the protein CAIRDGQGTGELFF.

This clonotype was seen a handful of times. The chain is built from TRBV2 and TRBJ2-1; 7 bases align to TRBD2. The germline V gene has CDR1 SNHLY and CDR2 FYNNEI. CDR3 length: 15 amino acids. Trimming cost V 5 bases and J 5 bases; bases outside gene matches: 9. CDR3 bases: TGTGCCAGCAGTCTGGGGCGGGAGCAGAACAATGAGCAGTTCTTC. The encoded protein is CASSLGREQNNEQFF. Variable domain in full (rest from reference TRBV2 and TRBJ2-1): EPEVTQTPSHQVTQMGQEVILRCVPISNHLYFYWYRQILGQKVEFLVSFYNNEISEKSEIFDDQFSVERPDGSNFTLKIRSTKLEDSAMYFCASSLGREQNNEQFFGPGTRLTVL.

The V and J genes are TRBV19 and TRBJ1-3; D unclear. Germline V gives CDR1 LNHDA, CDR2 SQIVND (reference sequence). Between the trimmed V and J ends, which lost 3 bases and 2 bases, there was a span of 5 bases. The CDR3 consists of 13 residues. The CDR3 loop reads CASSIQAGNTIYF. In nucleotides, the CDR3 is TGTGCCAGTAGTATTCAGGCTGGAAACACCATATATTTT.

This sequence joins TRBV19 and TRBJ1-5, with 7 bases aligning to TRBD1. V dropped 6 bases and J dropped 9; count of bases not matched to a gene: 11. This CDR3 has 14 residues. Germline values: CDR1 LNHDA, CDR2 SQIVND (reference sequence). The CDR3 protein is CASRHRGGERPQHF. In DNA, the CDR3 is TGTGCCAGTAGGCACAGGGGCGGGGAAAGGCCCCAGCATTTT.

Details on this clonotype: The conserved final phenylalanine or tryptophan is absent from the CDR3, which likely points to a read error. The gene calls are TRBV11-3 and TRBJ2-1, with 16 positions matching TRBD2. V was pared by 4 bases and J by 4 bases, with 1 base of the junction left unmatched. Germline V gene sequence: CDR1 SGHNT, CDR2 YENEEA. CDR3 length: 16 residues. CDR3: CASSSGLAGGYNEQFS. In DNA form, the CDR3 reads TGTGCCAGCAGCTCGGGACTAGCGGGAGGGTACAATGAGCAGTTCTCC.

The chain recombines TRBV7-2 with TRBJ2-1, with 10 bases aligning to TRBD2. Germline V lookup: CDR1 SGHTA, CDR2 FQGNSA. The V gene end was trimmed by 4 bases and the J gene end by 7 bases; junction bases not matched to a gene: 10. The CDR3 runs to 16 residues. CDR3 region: CASSSRTSGAGNEQFF. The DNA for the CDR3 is TGTGCCAGCAGCTCCCGGACTAGCGGTGCGGGGAATGAGCAGTTCTTC.

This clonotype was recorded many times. The CDR3 coding sequence is TGTGCCATCAGGGATTTTCTTGGGCAGTATGGCTACACCTTC. Its protein product is CAIRDFLGQYGYTF. This chain links TRBV10-3 with TRBJ1-2, with D hard to call. Germline lookup yields CDR1 ENHRY and CDR2 SYGVKD. V shed 6 bases and J shed 5 bases, with 16 bases lying between them. The CDR3 loop spans 14 amino acids.

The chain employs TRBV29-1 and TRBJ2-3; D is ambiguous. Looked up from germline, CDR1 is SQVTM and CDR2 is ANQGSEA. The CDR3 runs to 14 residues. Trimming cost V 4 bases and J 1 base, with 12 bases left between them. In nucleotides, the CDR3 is TGCAGCGTTGGTCGGCCAGCCGGCACAGATACGCAGTATTTT. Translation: CSVGRPAGTDTQYF.

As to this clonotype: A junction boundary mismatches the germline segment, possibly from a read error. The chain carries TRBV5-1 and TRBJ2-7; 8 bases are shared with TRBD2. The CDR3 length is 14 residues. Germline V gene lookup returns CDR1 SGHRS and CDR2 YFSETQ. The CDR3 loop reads CASSRTSSTYEQYF. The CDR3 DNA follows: TGTGCCAGCAGCCGGACTAGCTCCACCTACGAGCAGTACTTC.

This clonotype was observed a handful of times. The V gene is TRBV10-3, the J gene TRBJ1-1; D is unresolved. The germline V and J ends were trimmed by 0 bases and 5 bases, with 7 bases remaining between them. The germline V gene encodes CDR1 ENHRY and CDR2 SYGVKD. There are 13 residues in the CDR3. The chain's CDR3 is CAISESPRTEAFF. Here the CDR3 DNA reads TGTGCCATCAGTGAGTCGCCTCGGACTGAAGCTTTCTTT.

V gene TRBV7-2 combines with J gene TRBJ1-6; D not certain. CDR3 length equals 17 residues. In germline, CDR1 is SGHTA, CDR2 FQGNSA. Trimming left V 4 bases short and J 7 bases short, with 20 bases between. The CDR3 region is CASSSPAFGVGNSPLHF. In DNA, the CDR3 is TGTGCCAGCAGCTCACCAGCGTTTGGGGTAGGGAATTCACCCCTCCACTTT. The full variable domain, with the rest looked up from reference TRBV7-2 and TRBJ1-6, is GAGVSQSPSNKVTEKGKDVELRCDPISGHTALYWYRQSLGQGLEFLIYFQGNSAPDKSGLPSDRFSAERTGGSVSTLTIQRTQQEDSAVYLCASSSPAFGVGNSPLHFGNGTRLTVT.

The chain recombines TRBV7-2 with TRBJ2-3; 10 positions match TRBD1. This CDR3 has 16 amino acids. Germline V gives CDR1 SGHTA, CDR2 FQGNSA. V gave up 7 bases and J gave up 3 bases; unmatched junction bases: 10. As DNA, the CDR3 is TGTGCCAGCAACTCATTCCCGGGACAGGGGACAGATACGCAGTATTTT. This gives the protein CASNSFPGQGTDTQYF.

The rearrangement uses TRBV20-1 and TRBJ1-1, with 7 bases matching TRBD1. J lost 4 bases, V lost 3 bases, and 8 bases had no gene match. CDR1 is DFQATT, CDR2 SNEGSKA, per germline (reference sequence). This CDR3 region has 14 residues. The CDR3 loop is CSASPHRGGTEAFF. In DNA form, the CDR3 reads TGCAGTGCTAGTCCGCACAGGGGTGGCACTGAAGCTTTCTTT.

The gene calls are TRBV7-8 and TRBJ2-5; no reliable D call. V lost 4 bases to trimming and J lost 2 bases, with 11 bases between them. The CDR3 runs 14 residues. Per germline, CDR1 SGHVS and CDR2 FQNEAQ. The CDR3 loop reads CASSSPSQQETQYF. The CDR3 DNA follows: TGTGCCAGCAGCTCCCCGAGCCAACAAGAGACCCAGTACTTC.

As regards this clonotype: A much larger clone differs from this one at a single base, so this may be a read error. The CDR3 loop reads CASSQDIATAVNQPQHF. The CDR3 DNA follows: TGTGCCAGCAGCCAAGATATTGCGACAGCAGTCAATCAGCCCCAGCATTTT. The chain couples TRBV4-2 to TRBJ1-5; perhaps TRBD1 as D (5 bases). The length of the CDR3 is 17 residues. From germline, CDR1 is LGHNA and CDR2 YNFKEQ. V lost 0 bases to trimming and J lost 3 bases, with 15 bases between them.

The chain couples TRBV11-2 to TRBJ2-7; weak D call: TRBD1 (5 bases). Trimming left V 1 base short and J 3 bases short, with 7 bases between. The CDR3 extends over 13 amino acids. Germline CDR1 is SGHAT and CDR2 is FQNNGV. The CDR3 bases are TGTGCCAGCAGCTTAGCACAGGTCTACGAGCAGTACTTC. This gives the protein CASSLAQVYEQYF.